Following are 20 T cell receptor beta chains from one sample sequenced in a study of shared clonotypes between healthy human individuals. Only in-frame clones appear in the TCRdb table, and some are missing; sequencing was by immunoSEQ multiplex PCR. The sample has millions of clones; 95% are singletons. Material for sequencing was naive CD4+ T cells sorted from blood. Subset meaning: CD45RA+ positively selected. Receptor source: a young man in good health.

The chain links TRBV30 to TRBJ2-5, with no clear D. Germline V lookup: CDR1 GTSNPN, CDR2 SVGIG (reference sequence). Trimming left V 0 bases short and J 5 bases short, with 16 bases between. The CDR3 covers 15 residues. The CDR3 protein is CAWSVGTLVAETQYF. The CDR3 DNA follows: TGTGCCTGGAGTGTAGGTACGCTGGTCGCGGAGACCCAGTACTTC.

The rearrangement links TRBV5-1 to TRBJ1-6, with 9 bases fitting TRBD1. This CDR3 has 16 amino acids. Germline CDR1 is SGHRS and CDR2 is YFSETQ. Trimming cost V 0 bases and J 6 bases; bases outside gene matches: 4. This CDR3 is CASSLAPGQGNSPLHF. CDR3 DNA: TGCGCCAGCAGCTTGGCCCCGGGACAGGGTAATTCACCCCTCCACTTT.

In regard to this clone: Within the sample, other DNA sequences also encode this same CDR3. This rearrangement joins TRBV18 to TRBJ1-1; a possible D gene is TRBD1 (6 bases). CDR3 length: 15 residues. Germline V gene data show CDR1 as KGHSH and CDR2 as LQKENI. Trimming stripped 3 bases from V and 0 bases from J, with 11 bases between. As DNA, the CDR3 is TGTGCCAGCTCACCCCCCGGGACACTGAACACTGAAGCTTTCTTT. Translated: CASSPPGTLNTEAFF.

To note about this clone: This specimen includes other DNA sequences encoding the same CDR3. V usage is TRBV10-3 and J usage is TRBJ2-1; no firm D call. CDR1 and CDR2 (germline): ENHRY, SYGVKD. The V end was cut by 2 bases, the J end by 8 bases, with 4 bases between. The CDR3 is made up of 11 amino acids. The CDR3 loop is CAISEVDEQFF. The CDR3 nucleotides are TGTGCCATCAGTGAGGTGGATGAGCAGTTCTTC.

The chain couples TRBV29-1 to TRBJ1-2; possible D gene TRBD1, 5 bases. CDR1 is SQVTM and CDR2 is ANQGSEA in the germline V gene. This CDR3 is 11 amino acids long. The V gene lost 4 bases and the J gene lost 12 bases, with 15 bases spanning the gap. The CDR3 spells CSVAHGDLNTF. The CDR3 bases are TGCAGCGTTGCCCATGGGGACTTAAACACCTTC.

The V and J genes are TRBV6-6 and TRBJ2-1; D ambiguous. The CDR3 has 11 residues. Germline V gene data show CDR1 as MNHNY and CDR2 as SVGAGI (reference sequence). Trimming removed 4 bases at V and 5 bases at J, with 3 bases between. The CDR3 nucleotides are TGTGCCAGCAGTTTCGACAATGAGCAGTTCTTC. Protein: CASSFDNEQFF.

This clone was detected once. A much larger clone lies a single base off, so this may be a read error. The DNA for the CDR3 is TGTGCCAGCAGCAGGGACTCCTACGAGCAGTACTTC. This translates into CASSRDSYEQYF. The V call is TRBV9, the J call TRBJ2-7, with unresolved D. This CDR3 comprises 12 residues. Germline CDR1 reads SGDLS; CDR2 reads YYNGEE. The V end lost 4 bases, the J end lost 0 bases, and 5 bases lay between the germline ends.

The chain joins TRBV25-1 to TRBJ1-2, with D possibly matching TRBD1 (5 bases). Trimming pared 7 bases from V and 5 bases from J, leaving 17 bases between. This CDR3 has 14 residues. Germline CDR1 and CDR2: MGHDK and SYGVNS. This CDR3 is CASTSGRAEYGYTF. The CDR3 region has the DNA TGTGCCAGCACCTCGGGCAGGGCAGAGTATGGCTACACCTTC.

V is TRBV19 and J is TRBJ1-1; D is unresolved. The length of the CDR3 is 14 residues. CDR1 is LNHDA and CDR2 is SQIVND in the germline V gene (reference sequence). The V end lost 7 bases, the J end lost 3 bases, and 15 bases lay between the germline ends. Written as DNA, the CDR3 is TGTGCCAGTACGCCGGGGTGGTTTGACACTGAAGCTTTCTTT. It yields the protein CASTPGWFDTEAFF.

V is TRBV7-9 and J is TRBJ2-3; D is uncertain. Trimming removed 3 bases from V and 5 bases from J, with 6 bases in between. The CDR3 contains 12 residues. The germline gives CDR1 SEHNR, CDR2 FQNEAQ (reference sequence). In DNA form, the CDR3 reads TGTGCCAGCAGCTTGCCCGTAGATACGCAGTATTTT. This sequence encodes CASSLPVDTQYF.

The V call is TRBV5-3, the J call TRBJ1-6; possible D gene TRBD1, 6 bases. TRBV5-3 is labeled an ORF, and its function is uncertain. V was shortened by 3 bases and J by 0 bases, with 16 bases between the two germline ends. CDR3 length: 18 amino acids. The DNA for the CDR3 is TGTGCCAGAAGCTCCTCGGGACACTCGAGCTCCTATAATTCACCCCTCCACTTT. It translates to CARSSSGHSSSYNSPLHF.

This chain links TRBV7-2 with TRBJ1-1, with a weak D call TRBD1 (5 bases). V lost 2 bases and J lost 7, with 14 bases in between. The germline V gene has CDR1 SGHTA and CDR2 FQGNSA. The CDR3 is 14 residues long. The CDR3 nucleotides read TGTGCCAGCAGCTTATTTCGACAGTTGGGTGAAGCTTTCTTT. Protein sequence: CASSLFRQLGEAFF.

This clone is a singleton in its sample. This chain uses TRBV30 with TRBJ1-4; 7 positions match TRBD1. CDR1 GTSNPN and CDR2 SVGIG come from the germline V gene (reference sequence). The CDR3 is 12 amino acids. V shed 3 bases and J 7 bases; nucleotides not matched to a gene: 2. The CDR3 sequence: CAWRQGGEKLFF. The DNA of the CDR3 is TGTGCCTGGAGGCAGGGGGGTGAAAAACTGTTTTTT.

The chain has TRBV4-3 and TRBJ2-7; no definite D call. The V gene's germline CDR1 is LGHNA and CDR2 YSLEER. CDR3 length: 10 amino acids. Trimming shortened V by 8 bases and J by 12 bases, and 14 bases separated the two germline ends. The CDR3 protein is CASVPDLLYF. For the CDR3, the DNA is TGCGCCAGCGTCCCGGACCTTCTGTACTTC.

The V call is TRBV11-3, the J call TRBJ2-2; no reliable D call. From germline, CDR1 is SGHNT and CDR2 YENEEA. CDR3 size: 14 residues. Trimming removed 0 bases from V and 2 bases from J, with 4 bases in between. CDR3 nucleotides: TGTGCCAGCAGCTTAGAGAGCAACACCGGGGAGCTGTTTTTT. It codes for CASSLESNTGELFF.

The V and J genes are TRBV2 and TRBJ2-2, with D possibly being TRBD1 (5 bases). The V gene lost 5 bases and the J gene lost 2 bases, with 18 bases spanning the gap. CDR1 and CDR2 from the germline V gene are SNHLY and FYNNEI. The length of the CDR3 is 17 residues. DNA of the CDR3: TGTGCCAGCAGTTGGGCTGGCAGGGCGAAAAACACCGGGGAGCTGTTTTTT. Translation: CASSWAGRAKNTGELFF.

The chain carries TRBV18 and TRBJ2-7, with TRBD2 matching over 9 bases. The CDR3 has 14 residues. J was trimmed by 1 base and V by 5 bases; bases with no gene match: 3. Germline V CDR1 and CDR2: KGHSH, LQKENI. The CDR3 DNA reads TGTGCCAGCTCAAGCGGGAGGAGGTCCTACGAGCAGTACTTC. Protein product: CASSSGRRSYEQYF. Combining the CDR3 with reference TRBV18 and TRBJ2-7 gives the whole variable domain NAGVMQNPRHLVRRRGQEARLRCSPMKGHSHVYWYRQLPEEGLKFMVYLQKENIIDESGMPKERFSAEFPKEGPSILRIQQVVRGDSAAYFCASSSGRRSYEQYFGPGTRLTVT.

For this clone: The sample has other DNA sequences that encode this CDR3 too. The chain uses TRBV29-1 and TRBJ1-2; D remains unclear. V gave up 3 bases and J gave up 8 bases, with 7 bases separating them. The germline gives CDR1 SQVTM, CDR2 ANQGSEA. The CDR3 sequence is 10 residues long. This CDR3 reads CSVESGGYTF. CDR3 in DNA: TGCAGCGTTGAGAGTGGCGGCTACACCTTC.

CDR3 loop: CASRLSYPGYEQYF. CDR3 sequence (DNA): TGTGCCAGCAGGCTATCGTACCCGGGCTACGAGCAGTACTTC. This chain uses TRBV7-2 with TRBJ2-7; D unclear. The CDR3 covers 14 residues. V lost 6 bases to trimming and J lost 3 bases, with 15 bases between them. Looked up from germline, CDR1 is SGHTA and CDR2 is FQGNSA.

The V and J genes are TRBV6-5 and TRBJ2-5; D ambiguous. Germline V gene lookup returns CDR1 MNHEY and CDR2 SVGAGI. The V end lost 6 bases, the J end lost 2 bases, and 16 bases lay between the germline ends. This CDR3 has 15 residues. CDR3 coding DNA: TGTGCCAGCAGCGGCGGAGTGTCAGTACAAGAGACCCAGTACTTC. As protein: CASSGGVSVQETQYF.